Listed below are T cell receptor beta chains from one sample, sequenced in a study of blood T cell repertoires in COVID-19. Some clones are missing from TCRdb's copy, which holds only in-frame ones; the method was immunoSEQ multiplex PCR. This table holds about 62,000 clones, around 87% found once. Sequencing used peripheral blood. Receptors were obtained from a man between 65 and 80 years old with acute or convalescent COVID-19. Both conserved end residues are part of each CDR3. The D gene is left open where the match is weak. For some rows the clone size is stated as once, few or many, or as a class when expanded; others skip it.

J	V	length	size	D	CDR3	DNA
TRBJ2-1	TRBV18	15	.	TRBD2	CASLFSGSSYNEQFF	TGTGCCAGCCTCTTTAGCGGGAGCTCCTACAATGAGCAGTTCTTC
TRBJ2-5	TRBV6-6	16	few	.	CASSYGKSGGKETQYF	TGTGCCAGCAGTTACGGGAAGTCGGGCGGGAAAGAGACCCAGTACTTC
TRBJ2-7	TRBV14	14	.	TRBD1	CASSQERTGDEQYF	TGTGCCAGCAGCCAAGAACGGACAGGGGACGAGCAGTACTTC
TRBJ1-2	TRBV2	15	.	.	CASSAIDGGTRGYTF	TGTGCCAGCAGTGCTATTGACGGGGGGACGCGGGGCTACACCTTC
TRBJ1-5	TRBV6-1	14	.	TRBD1	CASSEGTGLSPQHF	TGTGCCAGCAGTGAAGGGACAGGACTATCGCCCCAGCATTTT
TRBJ2-5	TRBV7-8	14	.	.	CASSSQGVQETQYF	TGTGCCAGCAGCTCCCAAGGGGTCCAAGAGACCCAGTACTTC
TRBJ2-1	TRBV27	17	.	TRBD2	CASSLGVLAGGQDEQFF	TGTGCCAGCAGCCTGGGGGTACTAGCGGGAGGGCAGGATGAGCAGTTCTTC
TRBJ1-3	TRBV18	15	.	.	CASSPAGNSGNTIYF	TGTGCCAGCTCACCAGCGGGGAACTCTGGAAACACCATATATTTT
TRBJ2-2	TRBV2	15	.	.	CASRIGEGGTGELFF	TGTGCCAGCAGGATTGGGGAGGGGGGCACCGGGGAGCTGTTTTTT
TRBJ1-1	TRBV5-6	13	once	.	CASSLSPEAEAFF	TGTGCCAGCAGCTTGAGTCCTGAGGCTGAAGCTTTCTTT
TRBJ1-2	TRBV6-5	11	.	.	CASSSSDGYTF	TGTGCCAGCAGTTCCAGTGATGGCTACACCTTC
TRBJ2-1	TRBV6-6	13	few	.	CASSYTDYNEQFF	TGTGCCAGCAGTTACACTGATTACAATGAGCAGTTCTTC
TRBJ1-2	TRBV5-1	15	.	.	CASSLLGSSNYGYTF	TGCGCCAGCAGCCTATTGGGGAGTTCCAACTATGGCTACACCTTC
TRBJ2-5	TRBV29-1	13	.	.	CSVDRGTQETQYF	TGCAGCGTTGATAGGGGGACCCAAGAGACCCAGTACTTC
TRBJ1-4	TRBV28	12	.	.	CASRQGSEKLFF	TGTGCCAGCCGTCAGGGATCTGAAAAACTGTTTTTT
TRBJ2-5	TRBV3-1/TRBV3-2	14	.	TRBD1	CASSQGQGVETQYF	TGTGCCAGCAGCCAAGGACAGGGAGTCGAGACCCAGTACTTC
TRBJ1-1	TRBV30	14	.	.	CAWSVSRGNTEAFF	TGTGCCTGGAGTGTAAGTAGGGGGAACACTGAAGCTTTCTTT
TRBJ2-5	TRBV27	14	once	.	CASSLVGSTETQYF	TGTGCCAGCAGTTTGGTGGGGAGTACAGAGACCCAGTACTTC
TRBJ2-7	TRBV18	15	.	.	CASSPFQGRSYEQYF	TGTGCCAGCTCACCTTTCCAGGGAAGGTCCTACGAGCAGTACTTC
TRBJ2-7	TRBV2	13	.	TRBD2	CASNREGLYEQYF	TGTGCCAGCAATCGGGAGGGACTCTACGAGCAGTACTTC
TRBJ2-7	TRBV5-1	13	.	TRBD2	CASSLVGGNEQYF	TGCGCCAGCAGCTTGGTGGGGGGGAACGAGCAGTACTTC
TRBJ2-7	TRBV15	14	.	TRBD2	CATSRERGSDEQYF	TGTGCCACCAGCAGAGAGCGGGGGAGCGACGAGCAGTACTTC
TRBJ1-2	TRBV5-4	14	.	TRBD1	CASSWGTGENGYTF	TGTGCCAGCAGCTGGGGGACAGGGGAGAATGGCTACACCTTC
TRBJ2-3	TRBV15	14	.	.	CATSRGEATDTQYF	TGTGCCACCAGCAGGGGGGAGGCCACAGATACGCAGTATTTT
TRBJ1-4	TRBV18	17	.	.	CASSPGSGGKAGEKLFF	TGTGCCAGCTCACCAGGGAGCGGGGGCAAGGCTGGTGAAAAACTGTTTTTT
TRBJ2-2	TRBV19	16	.	TRBD2	CASSTGLAGVGGELFF	TGTGCCAGTAGCACAGGACTAGCGGGAGTGGGCGGGGAGCTGTTTTTT
TRBJ2-3	TRBV9	16	.	TRBD2	CASSARLAGATDTQYF	TGTGCCAGCAGCGCGAGGTTAGCGGGGGCAACAGATACGCAGTATTTT
TRBJ2-3	TRBV7-9	18	.	TRBD2	CASSLNERTSGRADTQYF	TGTGCCAGCAGCTTAAATGAGAGGACTAGCGGGAGGGCAGATACGCAGTATTTT
TRBJ1-3	TRBV5-1	15	.	.	CASSQQGNSGNTIYF	TGCGCCAGCAGCCAACAGGGAAACTCTGGAAACACCATATATTTT
TRBJ2-3	TRBV5-1	13	.	.	CASSLMLEGGKYF	TGCGCCAGCAGCTTAATGTTGGAGGGGGGGAAGTATTTT
TRBJ1-2	TRBV5-1	14	.	TRBD1	CASRGQGINYGYTF	TGCGCCAGCAGGGGACAGGGGATTAACTATGGCTACACCTTC
TRBJ2-7	TRBV27	14	.	.	CASSLSPGSYEQYF	TGTGCCAGCAGTTTATCTCCTGGCAGTTATGAGCAGTACTTC
TRBJ1-4	TRBV5-5	15	.	.	CASSLERGINEKLFF	TGTGCCAGCAGCTTGGAGAGGGGGATTAATGAAAAACTGTTTTTT
TRBJ1-2	TRBV19	16	.	TRBD1	CASKNQKGRGDYGYTF	TGTGCCAGTAAGAACCAAAAAGGCAGGGGGGACTATGGCTACACCTTC
TRBJ1-5	TRBV14	15	.	.	CASSQGGPFSQPQHF	TGTGCCAGCAGCCAAGGAGGGCCGTTTAGCCAGCCCCAGCATTTT
TRBJ2-3	TRBV10-3	15	.	.	CAISDARGPTDTQYF	TGTGCCATCAGTGATGCGCGGGGGCCCACAGATACGCAGTATTTT
TRBJ2-3	TRBV19	17	.	TRBD2	CATVNRGGGANTDTQYF	TGTGCGACAGTGAATAGGGGCGGGGGGGCCAACACAGATACGCAGTATTTT
TRBJ2-1	TRBV29-1	16	.	TRBD2	CSAVSYLAGGRHEQFF	TGCAGCGCTGTCTCCTATCTAGCGGGGGGTCGGCATGAGCAGTTCTTC
TRBJ2-7	TRBV9	12	.	.	CAPRRSSYEQYF	TGTGCCCCGAGGAGGAGCTCCTACGAGCAGTACTTC
TRBJ2-2	TRBV18	15	.	TRBD1	CASSPGQGNTGELFF	TGTGCCAGCTCCCCGGGACAGGGGAACACCGGGGAGCTGTTTTTT
TRBJ2-5	TRBV11-2	12	.	.	CASSPGLETQYF	TGTGCCAGCAGCCCAGGGTTAGAGACCCAGTACTTC
TRBJ2-3	TRBV6-2/TRBV6-3	16	.	.	CASSYSRESKRDTQYF	TGTGCCAGCAGTTACTCGCGGGAAAGTAAAAGGGATACGCAGTATTTT